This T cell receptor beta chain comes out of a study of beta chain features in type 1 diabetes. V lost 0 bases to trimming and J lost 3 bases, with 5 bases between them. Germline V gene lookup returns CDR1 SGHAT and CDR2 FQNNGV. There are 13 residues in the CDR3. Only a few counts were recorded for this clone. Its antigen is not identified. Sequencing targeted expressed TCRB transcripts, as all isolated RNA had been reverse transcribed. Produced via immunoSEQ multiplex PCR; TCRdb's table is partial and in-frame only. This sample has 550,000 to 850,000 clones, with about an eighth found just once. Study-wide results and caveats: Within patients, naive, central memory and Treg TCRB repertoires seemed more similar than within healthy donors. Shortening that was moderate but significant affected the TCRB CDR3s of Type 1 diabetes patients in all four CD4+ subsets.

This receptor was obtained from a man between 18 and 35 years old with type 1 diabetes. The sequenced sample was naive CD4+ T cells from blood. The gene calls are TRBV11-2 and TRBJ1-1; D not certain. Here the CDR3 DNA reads TGTGCCAGCAGCTTAGACCTGGACACTGAAGCTTTCTTT. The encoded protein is CASSLDLDTEAFF.